This T cell receptor (beta chain) was captured in a study of OX40 agonist ivuxolimab in advanced cancers. The overall study: Those enrolled were approximately 87% male, with a mean age of around 57 years and ages from about 20 to 80. General observations from the study: Specificity for antigen went undetermined in the expanded peripheral T cells.

Assay: immunoSEQ multiplex PCR; the TCRdb copy retains only in-frame clones and omits some. Altogether around 63,000 clones are present, around nine tenths being singletons, with the ten largest covering roughly 1%. Remarks on this clone: Its antigen is unidentified.

Germline-derived CDR1 and CDR2 are SGHVS and FQNEAQ. CDR3 length: 15 amino acids. Deletions cut 1 base from V and 3 bases from J, with 12 bases between. The source material was CD4+ or CD8+ T cells sorted from blood, sampled in a trial of the OX40 agonist ivuxolimab. The clonotype was recovered from an adult with an advanced solid tumor such as melanoma, head and neck, liver or kidney cancer. The chain joins TRBV7-8 to TRBJ1-1; no reliable D call. In DNA form, the CDR3 reads TGTGCCAGCAGCTTAGTACCCGGGAAGGACACTGAAGCTTTCTTT. Encoded protein: CASSLVPGKDTEAFF. Filled out from reference TRBV7-8 and TRBJ1-1, the complete variable domain reads GAGVSQSPRYKVAKRGQDVALRCDPISGHVSLFWYQQALGQGPEFLTYFQNEAQLDKSGLPSDRFFAERPEGSVSTLKIQRTQQEDSAVYLCASSLVPGKDTEAFFGQGTRLTVV.